This record covers a single T cell receptor (beta chain). The target antigen is unknown. The data were obtained in a study of OX40 agonist ivuxolimab in advanced cancers. Study-level results: Among some nonresponders, normalized T-cell clonal expansion was also low.

Germline V gene lookup returns CDR1 MGHRA and CDR2 YSYEKL. CDR3 length equals 16 residues. V was pared by 0 bases and J by 5 bases, with 16 bases between. Assay: immunoSEQ multiplex PCR; the TCRdb copy retains only in-frame clones and omits some. The sample carries 71,000 or so clones, around 86% recorded once. This TCR came from an adult with an advanced solid tumor such as melanoma, head and neck, liver or kidney cancer. This material consisted of CD4+ or CD8+ T cells sorted from blood, taken in a trial of the OX40 agonist ivuxolimab. V is TRBV4-1 and J is TRBJ1-1; D uncertain. The CDR3, as DNA: TGCGCCAGCAGCCAAGATAAGGGCCGGGGAGGTACTGAAGCTTTCTTT. Protein product: CASSQDKGRGGTEAFF.